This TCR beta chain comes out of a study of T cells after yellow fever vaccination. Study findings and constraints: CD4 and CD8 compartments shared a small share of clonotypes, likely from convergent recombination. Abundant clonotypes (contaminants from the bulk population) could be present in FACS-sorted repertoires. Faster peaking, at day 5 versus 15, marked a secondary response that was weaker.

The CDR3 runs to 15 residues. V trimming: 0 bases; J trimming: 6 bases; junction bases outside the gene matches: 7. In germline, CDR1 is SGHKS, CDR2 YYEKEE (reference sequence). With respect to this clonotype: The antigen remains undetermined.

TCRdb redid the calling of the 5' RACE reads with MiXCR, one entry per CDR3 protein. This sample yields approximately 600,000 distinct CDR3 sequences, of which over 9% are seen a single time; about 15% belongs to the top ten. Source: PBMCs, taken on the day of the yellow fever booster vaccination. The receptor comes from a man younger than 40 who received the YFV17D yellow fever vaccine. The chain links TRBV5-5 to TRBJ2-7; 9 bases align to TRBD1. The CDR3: CASSLASGQGPEQYF. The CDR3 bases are TGTGCCAGCAGCTTGGCCTCGGGACAGGGCCCCGAGCAGTACTTC.